A selection of T cell receptor beta chains follows, all from one sample in a study of CD8 T cells in ankylosing spondylitis. Via MiXCR, TCRdb re-called the 5' RACE reads, giving one row per CDR3 protein. The sample holds 390,000 or so distinct CDR3 sequences, under 25% seen once. The specimen sequenced was blood, either unsorted or a sorted T cell fraction (not recorded which). Source of these receptors: a male donor with ankylosing spondylitis. CDR3s include the opening cysteine and the closing phenylalanine or tryptophan. D genes are given only for firm matches. Clone size is stated in some rows and not others, as once, few, many or a class when expanded.

D gene	V gene	J gene	clone size	CDR3 length	CDR3 protein	CDR3 DNA
.	TRBV20-1	TRBJ2-1	.	14	CSAPSSRAYNEQFF	TGCAGTGCCCCTAGCTCCAGGGCCTACAATGAGCAGTTCTTC
TRBD1	TRBV7-3	TRBJ2-7	.	14	CASSLTDRGYEQYF	TGTGCCAGCAGCTTAACAGACAGGGGCTACGAGCAGTACTTC
TRBD2	TRBV5-1	TRBJ2-2	few	15	CASSPLAVLTGELFF	TGCGCCAGCAGCCCCCTAGCGGTATTAACCGGGGAGCTGTTTTTT
TRBD2	TRBV25-1	TRBJ2-1	.	17	CASSERGGRGWINEQFF	TGTGCCAGCAGCGAACGGGGCGGGAGGGGGTGGATTAATGAGCAGTTCTTC
.	TRBV12-3/TRBV12-4	TRBJ1-6	.	13	CASSLVGDSPLHF	TGTGCCAGCAGTTTGGTGGGGGATTCACCCCTCCACTTT
.	TRBV25-1	TRBJ1-3	.	15	CASSEDSFSGNTIYF	TGTGCCAGCAGTGAGGACAGCTTCTCTGGAAACACCATATATTTT
TRBD2	TRBV5-1	TRBJ2-4	.	16	CASSLTGTSEQNIQYF	TGCGCCAGCAGCTTGACCGGGACTAGCGAGCAAAACATTCAGTACTTC
TRBD2	TRBV6-1	TRBJ2-2	few	16	CASRPTSGRDTGELFF	TGTGCCAGCAGGCCGACTAGCGGGAGAGACACCGGGGAGCTGTTTTTT
.	TRBV29-1	TRBJ1-3	many	11	CSVLVGNTIYF	TGCAGCGTTCTAGTTGGAAACACCATATATTTT
.	TRBV4-1	TRBJ1-1	.	12	CASSQSHGEAFF	TGCGCCAGCAGCCAATCTCATGGTGAAGCTTTCTTT
.	TRBV12-5	TRBJ1-5	.	13	CASGFEVNQPQHF	TGTGCTAGTGGTTTCGAAGTCAATCAGCCCCAGCATTTT
.	TRBV7-2	TRBJ1-3	.	14	CASSFLGLEGTIYF	TGTGCCAGCAGCTTTTTAGGGCTCGAAGGCACCATATATTTT
.	TRBV18	TRBJ1-3	few	17	CASSPPFRRDSGNTIYF	TGTGCCAGCTCACCACCGTTCCGGCGGGACTCTGGAAACACCATATATTTT
.	TRBV10-3	TRBJ1-1	.	13	CATHRAMNTEAFF	TGTGCCACTCACAGGGCCATGAACACTGAAGCTTTCTTT
TRBD1	TRBV3-1	TRBJ2-1	many	17	CASSQGVGTGSENEQFF	TGTGCCAGCAGCCAAGGGGTCGGGACAGGCTCGGAGAATGAGCAGTTCTTC
.	TRBV21-1	TRBJ2-6	few	19	CASSKVASGPCSGANVLTF	TGTGCCAGCAGCAAAGTAGCTAGCGGGCCGTGCTCTGGGGCCAACGTCCTGACTTTC
.	TRBV5-5	TRBJ1-1	.	13	CASSWDPNTEAFF	TGTGCCAGCAGCTGGGACCCGAACACTGAAGCTTTCTTT
TRBD2	TRBV7-9	TRBJ2-7	.	16	CASSLGGTSGNYEQYF	TGTGCCAGCAGCTTAGGAGGGACTAGCGGGAACTACGAGCAGTACTTC
.	TRBV9	TRBJ2-1	few	14	CASSVATGGGEQFF	TGTGCCAGCAGCGTAGCTACGGGGGGCGGTGAGCAGTTCTTC
TRBD2	TRBV20-1	TRBJ2-2	few	18	CSAPGTSGDPSNTGELFF	TGCAGTGCACCCGGGACTAGCGGGGATCCCTCAAACACCGGGGAGCTGTTTTTT
TRBD1	TRBV12-3/TRBV12-4	TRBJ1-1	.	14	CASSGGQTITEAFF	TGTGCCAGCAGTGGGGGACAGACAATCACTGAAGCTTTCTTT
TRBD2	TRBV3-1	TRBJ2-7	.	16	CASSQDGGRASYEQYF	TGTGCCAGCAGCCAAGATGGCGGGAGGGCCTCGTACGAGCAGTACTTC
.	TRBV20-1	TRBJ2-5	few	13	CSATSGAQETQYF	TGCAGTGCTACCTCTGGGGCTCAAGAGACCCAGTACTTC
TRBD2	TRBV29-1	TRBJ2-2	many	13	CSVVTSGRGELFF	TGCAGCGTTGTGACTAGCGGGAGGGGGGAGCTGTTTTTT
.	TRBV15	TRBJ1-2	.	14	CATSRDKVSRGYTF	TGTGCCACCAGCAGAGATAAGGTTTCGCGGGGCTACACCTTC
.	TRBV20-1	TRBJ2-5	few	15	CSARSSGDIKETQYF	TGCAGTGCTAGATCGTCTGGCGACATTAAAGAGACCCAGTACTTC
TRBD1	TRBV28	TRBJ1-5	.	12	CASTRQGAAQHF	TGTGCCAGCACCCGGCAGGGGGCGGCCCAGCATTTT
.	TRBV7-2	TRBJ2-7	.	15	CASSLVEAGPYEQYF	TGTGCCAGCAGCTTAGTCGAGGCAGGACCCTACGAGCAGTACTTC
TRBD1	TRBV28	TRBJ2-7	.	13	CASRGDRAHEQYF	TGTGCCAGCAGGGGGGACAGGGCCCACGAGCAGTACTTC
TRBD2	TRBV5-5	TRBJ2-3	.	17	CASSPEAASGFTDTQYF	TGTGCCAGCAGCCCCGAAGCCGCTAGCGGGTTCACAGATACGCAGTATTTT
TRBD1	TRBV6-2/TRBV6-3	TRBJ2-1	.	17	CASSKSTGLSSYNEQFF	TGTGCCAGCAGTAAATCGACAGGGCTGAGCTCCTACAATGAGCAGTTCTTC
TRBD1	TRBV6-1	TRBJ1-2	few	17	CASSKGQGARGKNGYTF	TGTGCCAGCAGTAAGGGACAGGGGGCGCGGGGTAAGAATGGCTACACCTTC
.	TRBV12-3/TRBV12-4	TRBJ1-5	few	14	CASSYRNSNQPQHF	TGTGCCAGCAGTTACAGGAATAGCAATCAGCCCCAGCATTTT